This TCR beta chain was recorded in a study of T-cell memory formation after mild COVID-19 (dated by TCRdb to about 2021). Looking at the study overall: TCR sequence clusters from the two donors were largely donor specific. Longitudinal TCRalpha and TCRbeta repertoire sequencing tracked T-cell clones expanding and contracting after mild COVID-19 in two donors. Two young, previously healthy adult volunteers, one female and one male, were included in the cohort.

Ficoll-Paque density gradient centrifugation was used to isolate PBMCs. Sequencing used an Illumina NovaSeq 6000. TCRalpha and TCRbeta cDNA libraries were built by 5'RACE with constant-segment primers, adding sample barcodes and unique molecular identifiers. RNA was extracted from every sample with Trizol reagent. The libraries were amplified in two PCR steps, and the second step added a second sample barcode and Illumina TruSeq adapters. The libraries were sequenced on an Illumina NovaSeq using 2 x 150 bp paired-end reads. From the authors' description of their analysis: Demultiplexing of reads and collapsing into UMI-guided consensus sequences were performed with migec v1.2.7. With mixcr v2.1.11, UMI consensuses were aligned to TRA and TRB V and J templates and assembled into clonotypes. Expanded or contracted clonotypes were those called significant by both edgeR and NoisET, with noise models trained on biological replicates. For edgeR calls, the thresholds were a false discovery rate-adjusted p below 0.01 and a log2 fold-change of 1. As an exploratory analysis of dynamics, max-normalized trajectories of the 1000 most abundant clonotypes were examined with PCA combined with hierarchical clustering. The CD4 or CD8 phenotype of responding clones was assigned using the separately sequenced CD4+ and CD8+ repertoires. TCRdb ran its own pipeline on the public reads, namely fastp trimming at Q25 and MiXCR clone calling, and kept in-frame beta chains. All rows with the same CDR3 protein become a single entry with the most common DNA and genes. These V and J calls are TCRdb output, not the study's own analysis. For this sample there are roughly 500,000 distinct CDR3 sequences; around 20% appear just once. The ten most abundant clones make up under 15% of the sample.

A remark on this clonotype: There is no known antigen for this receptor. Base qualities are not at hand, and no much larger clone is one base apart.

In the germline V gene, CDR1 corresponds to SGHVS and CDR2 to FNYEAQ. Measured from the cysteine to the phenylalanine, the CDR3 is 15 residues long. The DNA shown is the 45-base CDR3, in frame from base 1. V drops 4 bases and J drops 0 bases, leaving 10 bases in between. What the study reported, not specific to this receptor: Clones that contracted from day 15 to 85 showed balanced CD4/CD8 phenotypes, whereas a second wave of clones that expanded from day 15 to 37 leaned towards CD4+. The study covered only two mild cases, and larger cohorts including severe cases with pre-infection samples were considered necessary. SARS-CoV-2 specificity of the second-wave clones peaking on day 37 was not confirmed. Some responding clones were detected in pre-infection memory, suggesting pre-existing cross-reactive memory T cells joined the SARS-CoV-2 response. Contracting CD4+ clones turned up mainly in the CM and EM memory subsets, whereas EMRA was where CD8+ clones were enriched.

The sequence came from an adult woman who had mild COVID-19 (a few samples of this study predate the infection). The sample titles of this study are shuffled in the database, so cell type and time point are left out; the donor was told from shared clones. The sequence joins TRBV7-6 to TRBJ2-1; a tentative D match to TRBD2 spans 5 bases. Sequencing used PBMCs or a T cell subset sorted from them (not recorded which). The DNA reads TGTGCCAGCAGCTGGCGGGTAAACTCCTACAATGAGCAGTTCTTC. This sequence encodes CASSWRVNSYNEQFF.